The 10 T cell receptor beta chains in this list originate from one sample, sequenced in a study of T cells in Graves' hyperthyroidism and ophthalmopathy. Researchers amplified the TCR beta CDR3 regions from RNA transcripts. TCR CDR3 regions were first amplified by RT-PCR with HTBI primers. TCRdb reanalysed the multiplex PCR reads using MiXCR and keeps one entry per CDR3 protein. Here the sample spans 220,000 or so distinct CDR3 sequences, roughly 15% being singletons. Input material: blood. These receptors originate from a woman aged 18-30 years with Graves' ophthalmopathy.

This chain links TRBV7-2 with TRBJ2-1, with 13 bases fitting TRBD2. The CDR3 is 17 amino acids. The V gene end was trimmed by 4 bases and the J gene end by 4 bases; junction bases not matched to a gene: 7. CDR1 and CDR2 from the germline V gene are SGHTA and FQGNSA. The CDR3 DNA is TGTGCCAGCAGCTCAAAGCGGGGACTAGCGGGGTACAATGAGCAGTTCTTC. Amino acids: CASSSKRGLAGYNEQFF.

The gene calls are TRBV20-1 and TRBJ2-1; D not resolved. This CDR3 comprises 14 residues. With 3 bases removed from V and 0 bases from J, the gap between germline ends came to 9 bases. The germline V gene has CDR1 DFQATT and CDR2 SNEGSKA (reference sequence). The CDR3 DNA sequence: TGCAGTGCTAGTGGAAGGTACTCCTACAATGAGCAGTTCTTC. The encoded protein is CSASGRYSYNEQFF.

This clonotype was seen many times. The genes are TRBV2 and TRBJ2-5; 10 nucleotides agree with TRBD2. Trimming at V came to 4 bases and at J to 1 base, leaving 0 bases not matched to a gene. The germline V gene encodes CDR1 SNHLY and CDR2 FYNNEI. The CDR3 extends over 14 amino acids. In nucleotides, the CDR3 is TGTGCCAGCAGTGGACTAGCGGGCCAAGAGACCCAGTACTTC. Translated: CASSGLAGQETQYF.

This clonotype was seen many times. The chain joins TRBV29-1 to TRBJ2-7, with TRBD1 as a possible D gene (6 bases). V was cut by 6 bases and J by 0 bases, with 12 bases left in between. Germline CDR1 is SQVTM and CDR2 is ANQGSEA. The CDR3 is made up of 13 amino acids. The CDR3 DNA follows: TGCAGCGTGGTCGACAGGAGCTCCTACGAGCAGTACTTC. It codes for CSVVDRSSYEQYF.

This clonotype has a count of ten or more. DNA for the CDR3: TGTGCCAGCAGCGCACAGGGGCTAACCGGGGAGCTGTTTTTT. Encoded protein: CASSAQGLTGELFF. This chain uses TRBV9 with TRBJ2-2, with 7 bases aligning to TRBD1. This CDR3 is 14 amino acids long. Germline values: CDR1 SGDLS, CDR2 YYNGEE. With 3 bases clipped from V and 5 bases from J, the junction kept 4 bases outside the gene matches.

This clonotype came up many times. This chain connects TRBV11-2 to TRBJ2-1; 7 nucleotides match TRBD1. In germline, CDR1 is SGHAT, CDR2 FQNNGV. The CDR3 runs 12 residues. The V and J ends lost 5 bases and 9 bases, in that order; junction bases with no gene match: 4. CDR3 DNA: TGTGCCAGCAGCGCCGACAGGGCTGAGCAGTTCTTC. Translation gives CASSADRAEQFF.

This clonotype was counted ten times or more. The rearrangement links TRBV4-1 to TRBJ2-3; 10 bases fit TRBD2. Unmatched junction bases numbered 12, after V lost 3 bases and J lost 0 bases. The CDR3 is made up of 19 amino acids. Germline-derived CDR1 and CDR2 are MGHRA and YSYEKL. The CDR3 nucleotides read TGCGCCAGCAGCCACCAAGTGTTAGCGGGGGGCCTCAGCACAGATACGCAGTATTTT. This gives the protein CASSHQVLAGGLSTDTQYF.

In this sample, this clonotype turned up many times. The V call is TRBV4-1, the J call TRBJ2-1; weak D call: TRBD1 (6 bases). V lost 3 bases to trimming and J lost 6 bases, with 9 bases between them. CDR1 and CDR2 from the germline V gene are MGHRA and YSYEKL. CDR3 length: 13 amino acids. The CDR3 loop reads CASSHGGSNEQFF. The CDR3 DNA reads as TGCGCCAGCAGCCATGGGGGCTCCAATGAGCAGTTCTTC.

This clonotype came up many times. The chain recombines TRBV11-3 with TRBJ1-2, with D possibly TRBD1 on 5 matching bases. The ends were cut back, 5 bases at V and 4 bases at J, with 14 bases in the middle. Germline CDR1 SGHNT, CDR2 YENEEA. CDR3 length: 14 residues. The CDR3 sequence: CASSPGTPGYGYTF. The CDR3 bases are TGTGCCAGCAGCCCCGGGACGCCGGGCTATGGCTACACCTTC.

This clonotype was recorded at least ten times. The V call is TRBV6-1, the J call TRBJ2-1, with 9 bases matching TRBD2. This CDR3 spans 17 amino acids. Germline V lookup: CDR1 MNHNS, CDR2 SASEGT. J lost 6 bases, V lost 1 base, and 10 bases had no gene match. This chain's CDR3 is CASSEGWGRRGGNEQFF. Written as DNA, the CDR3 is TGTGCCAGCAGTGAAGGATGGGGACGGCGGGGGGGCAATGAGCAGTTCTTC.